This T cell receptor beta chain was retrieved from a study of graft-versus-host responses after intestinal transplantation. Stimulators, around 200,000 irradiated and violet-dye-labeled cells, were plated with around 200,000 CFSE-labeled responder cells. Cell sorting after the reaction yielded proliferating CFSE-low CD3+CD4+ and CD3+CD8+ responders. The assay was immunoSEQ multiplex PCR, and TCRdb's table has in-frame clones only and misses some. The data show approximately 4,100 clones, about 22% seen once. The study, taken as a whole, reports: Recipient-marrow GvH clones were detected, some having first appeared in ileum or blood. Early after transplant, HvG declines were associated with peak levels of circulating GvH clones.

By its share, this clone is medium-sized. This CDR3 region has 16 residues. Germline lookup yields CDR1 KGHSH and CDR2 LQKENI. V lost 6 bases and J lost 5; bases outside the gene matches: 6. The receptor was derived from a human patient who was an organ donor for intestinal transplantation. The chain couples TRBV18 to TRBJ2-3, with TRBD2 identical over 15 bases. This material consisted of alloreactive CD4+ T cells from a mixed lymphocyte reaction culture, taken before transplantation. Subset denoted: CFSE-low proliferating T cells sorted from roughly six-day pre-transplant mixed lymphocyte reaction (GvH or HvG direction). CDR3 loop: CASSRTSGGAIDTQYF. The CDR3 DNA follows: TGTGCCAGCTCTCGGACTAGCGGGGGGGCCATAGATACGCAGTATTTT.